Listed below are T cell receptor beta chains from one sample, sequenced in a study of sequential checkpoint blockade in melanoma. The repertoire was sequenced with immunoSEQ multiplex PCR; TCRdb's copy has only in-frame clones and lacks some. Of approximately 34,000 clones in the sample, about 83% were seen once. Sample: CD8+ T cells sorted from blood (inferred from file names), taken from a patient given nivolumab and ipilimumab in sequence. All receptors derive from a human donor with melanoma. The CDR3 runs from the conserved cysteine through the conserved F or W. A D gene is named only where the DNA matches it firmly. The size entry is marked missing in some rows and otherwise reads once, few, many or a size class.

abundance	v_gene	d_gene	j_gene	len	CDR3aa	CDR3nt
.	TRBV5-4	.	TRBJ2-1	16	CASSLGVSGPPIEQFF	TGTGCCAGCAGCCTGGGGGTATCAGGGCCCCCTATTGAGCAGTTCTTC
few	TRBV6-1	TRBD2	TRBJ2-7	15	CASSEWTSGNYEQYF	TGTGCCAGCAGTGAGTGGACTAGCGGGAACTACGAGCAGTACTTC
.	TRBV5-4	.	TRBJ1-2	12	CASSLVWGDYTF	TGTGCCAGCAGCTTGGTGTGGGGGGACTACACCTTC
.	TRBV4-2	TRBD2	TRBJ2-7	15	CASSPTSGSSYEQYF	TGTGCCAGCAGCCCGACTAGCGGGAGCTCCTACGAGCAGTACTTC
.	TRBV19	TRBD1	TRBJ2-7	15	CASSIGDSDYYEQYF	TGTGCCAGTAGTATCGGGGACAGTGATTACTACGAGCAGTACTTC
.	TRBV19	TRBD2	TRBJ2-3	13	CASTSGITDTQYF	TGTGCCAGTACTAGCGGAATCACAGATACGCAGTATTTT
.	TRBV28	TRBD2	TRBJ2-7	16	CASSYRTSGSPDEQYF	TGTGCCAGCAGTTACCGGACTAGCGGGAGTCCTGACGAGCAGTACTTC
.	TRBV5-1	TRBD1	TRBJ2-7	15	CASSSGTDISYEQYF	TGCGCCAGCAGCTCCGGGACAGACATCTCCTACGAGCAGTACTTC
.	TRBV6-1	TRBD1	TRBJ2-1	15	CASSEEETGGNEQFF	TGTGCCAGCAGTGAAGAAGAGACAGGGGGCAATGAGCAGTTCTTC
once	TRBV2	TRBD1	TRBJ2-5	17	CASSEPYGQGGQETQYF	TGTGCCAGCAGTGAACCCTACGGACAGGGTGGGCAAGAGACCCAGTACTTC
.	TRBV4-1	.	TRBJ2-5	13	CASSQYTQETQYF	TGCGCCAGCAGCCAATACACCCAAGAGACCCAGTACTTC
.	TRBV7-2	.	TRBJ2-1	15	CASSLAGGAYNEQFF	TGTGCCAGCAGCTTAGCGGGGGGAGCCTACAATGAGCAGTTCTTC
.	TRBV5-1	TRBD1	TRBJ1-5	15	CASSLGTASNQPQHF	TGCGCCAGCAGCCTCGGGACAGCAAGCAATCAGCCCCAGCATTTT
once	TRBV5-6	.	TRBJ2-3	15	CASSRFGGGTDTQYF	TGTGCCAGCAGCCGTTTCGGCGGGGGCACAGATACGCAGTATTTT
once	TRBV2	TRBD2	TRBJ2-7	14	CASRWKREIKEQYF	TGTGCCAGCCGGTGGAAGCGGGAGATTAAGGAGCAGTACTTC
.	TRBV28	TRBD2	TRBJ2-2	16	CASSLVSSGGNGELFF	TGTGCCAGCAGTTTAGTATCTAGCGGGGGAAACGGGGAGCTGTTTTTT
once	TRBV9	TRBD1	TRBJ2-7	16	CASSAGTGGLHYEQYF	TGTGCCAGCAGCGCTGGGACAGGGGGACTACACTACGAGCAGTACTTC
.	TRBV9	TRBD2	TRBJ2-7	16	CASSVEAGLAYEGQYF	TGTGCCAGCAGCGTAGAAGCGGGACTAGCATACGAGGGGCAGTACTTC
.	TRBV4-1	TRBD1	TRBJ2-7	14	CASSQGRQGFEQYF	TGCGCCAGCAGCCAAGGGAGACAGGGGTTCGAGCAGTACTTC
.	TRBV11-1	TRBD2	TRBJ2-7	17	CASQGLAGSLSIYEQYF	TGTGCCAGCCAAGGACTAGCGGGGTCCCTTTCGATCTACGAGCAGTACTTC
.	TRBV11-2	TRBD2	TRBJ2-3	16	CASSLTASGTTDTQYF	TGTGCCAGCAGCTTAACGGCTAGCGGGACGACAGATACGCAGTATTTT
.	TRBV19	.	TRBJ1-5	13	CASRTGYNQPQHF	TGTGCCAGTAGAACAGGGTACAATCAGCCCCAGCATTTT
.	TRBV28	.	TRBJ2-5	13	CASTRDNQETQYF	TGTGCCAGCACCCGGGACAACCAAGAGACCCAGTACTTC
.	TRBV1	.	TRBJ1-2	16	CTSSQGRTGRTNGYTF	TGCACCAGCAGCCAAGGTCGGACAGGAAGAACAAACGGCTACACCTTC